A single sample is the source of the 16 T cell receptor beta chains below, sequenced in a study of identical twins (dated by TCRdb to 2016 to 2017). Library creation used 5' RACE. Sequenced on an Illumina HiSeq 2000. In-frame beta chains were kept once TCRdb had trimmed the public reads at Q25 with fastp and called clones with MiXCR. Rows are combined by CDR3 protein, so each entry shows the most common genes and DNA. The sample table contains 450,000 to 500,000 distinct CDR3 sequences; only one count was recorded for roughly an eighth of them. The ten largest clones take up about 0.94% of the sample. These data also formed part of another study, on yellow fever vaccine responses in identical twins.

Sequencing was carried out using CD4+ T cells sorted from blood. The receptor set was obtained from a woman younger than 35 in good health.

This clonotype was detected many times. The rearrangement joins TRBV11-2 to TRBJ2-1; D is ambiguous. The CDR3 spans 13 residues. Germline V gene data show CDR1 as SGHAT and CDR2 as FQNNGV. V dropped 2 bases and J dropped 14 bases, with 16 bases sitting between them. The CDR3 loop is CASSLPNRRSEFF. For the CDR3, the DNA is TGTGCCAGCAGCTTACCCAATCGGAGAAGTGAGTTCTTC.

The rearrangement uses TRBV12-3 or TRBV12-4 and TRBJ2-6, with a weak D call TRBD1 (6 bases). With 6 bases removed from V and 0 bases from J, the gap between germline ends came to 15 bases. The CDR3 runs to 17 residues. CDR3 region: CASRQDRTPSGANVLTF. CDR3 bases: TGTGCCAGCAGGCAAGACAGGACCCCCTCTGGGGCCAACGTCCTGACTTTC.

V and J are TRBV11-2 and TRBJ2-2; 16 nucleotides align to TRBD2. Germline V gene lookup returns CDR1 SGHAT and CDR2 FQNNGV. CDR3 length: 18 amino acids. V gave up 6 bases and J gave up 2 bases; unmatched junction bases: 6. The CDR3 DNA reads TGTGCCAGCAGGCGAGGGACTAGCGGGAGGGCTAACACCGGGGAGCTGTTTTTT. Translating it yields CASRRGTSGRANTGELFF.

Here the CDR3 DNA reads TGCAGTGCTAGAATTAGCGGGGCTTACTACAATGAGCAGTTCTTC. It codes for CSARISGAYYNEQFF. The chain couples TRBV20-1 to TRBJ2-1, with TRBD2 matching 8 bases. This CDR3 has 15 residues. Germline-derived CDR1 and CDR2 are DFQATT and SNEGSKA (reference sequence). Germline trimming cut 2 bases from V and 3 bases from J; bases unmatched to any gene: 6.

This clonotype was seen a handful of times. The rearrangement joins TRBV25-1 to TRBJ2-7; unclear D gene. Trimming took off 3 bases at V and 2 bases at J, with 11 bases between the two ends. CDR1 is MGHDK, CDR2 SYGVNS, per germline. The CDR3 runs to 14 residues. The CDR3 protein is CASSDQTITYEQYF. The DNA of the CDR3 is TGTGCCAGCAGTGATCAGACCATAACCTACGAGCAGTACTTC.

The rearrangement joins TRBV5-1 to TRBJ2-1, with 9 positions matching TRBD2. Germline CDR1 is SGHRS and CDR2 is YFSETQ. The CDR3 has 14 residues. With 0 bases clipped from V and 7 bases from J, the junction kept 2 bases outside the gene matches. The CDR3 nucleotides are TGCGCCAGCAGCTTGGCGCTAGCGGGGAATGAGCAGTTCTTC. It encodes CASSLALAGNEQFF. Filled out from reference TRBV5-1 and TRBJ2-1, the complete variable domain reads KAGVTQTPRYLIKTRGQQVTLSCSPISGHRSVSWYQQTPGQGLQFLFEYFSETQRNKGNFPGRFSGRQFSNSRSEMNVSTLELGDSALYLCASSLALAGNEQFFGPGTRLTVL.

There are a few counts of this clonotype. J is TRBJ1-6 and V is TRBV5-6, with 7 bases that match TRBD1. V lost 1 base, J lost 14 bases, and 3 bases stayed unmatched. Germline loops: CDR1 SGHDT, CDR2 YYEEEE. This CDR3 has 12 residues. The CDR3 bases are TGTGCCAGCAGCTTGCCAGGGGGGGCCCTCCACTTT. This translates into CASSLPGGALHF.

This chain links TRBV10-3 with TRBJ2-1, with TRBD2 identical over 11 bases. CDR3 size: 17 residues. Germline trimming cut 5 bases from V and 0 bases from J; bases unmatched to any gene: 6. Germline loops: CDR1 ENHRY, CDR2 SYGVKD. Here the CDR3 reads CAISSGTSGSSYNEQFF. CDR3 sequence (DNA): TGTGCCATCAGTTCGGGGACTAGCGGCAGCTCCTACAATGAGCAGTTCTTC.

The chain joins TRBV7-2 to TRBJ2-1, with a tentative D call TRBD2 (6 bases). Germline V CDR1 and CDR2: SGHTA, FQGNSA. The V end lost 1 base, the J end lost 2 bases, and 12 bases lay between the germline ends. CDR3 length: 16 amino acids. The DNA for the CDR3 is TGTGCCAGCAGCTTAGGCGGGGCTGCCACCTACAATGAGCAGTTCTTC. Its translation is CASSLGGAATYNEQFF.

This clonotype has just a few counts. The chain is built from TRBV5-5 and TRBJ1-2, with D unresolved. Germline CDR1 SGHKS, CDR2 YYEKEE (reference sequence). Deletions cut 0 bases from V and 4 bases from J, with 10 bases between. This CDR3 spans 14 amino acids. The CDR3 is CASSLAAATYGYTF. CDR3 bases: TGTGCCAGCAGCTTGGCTGCAGCGACCTATGGCTACACCTTC.

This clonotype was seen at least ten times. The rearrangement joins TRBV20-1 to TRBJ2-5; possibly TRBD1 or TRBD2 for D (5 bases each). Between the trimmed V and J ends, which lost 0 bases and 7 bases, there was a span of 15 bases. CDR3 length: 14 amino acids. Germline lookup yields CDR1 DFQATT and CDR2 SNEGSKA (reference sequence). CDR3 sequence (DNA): TGCAGTGCTAGAGACGTAGGGGACGGGGTGACCCAGTACTTC. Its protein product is CSARDVGDGVTQYF.

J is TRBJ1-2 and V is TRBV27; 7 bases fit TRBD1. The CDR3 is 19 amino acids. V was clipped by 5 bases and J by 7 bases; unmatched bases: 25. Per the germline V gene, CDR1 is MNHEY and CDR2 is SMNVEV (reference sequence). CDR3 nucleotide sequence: TGTGCCAGCAGTCGGCTAGTCAACGATCAGGGGGAGGAATCGAGTGGCTACACCTTC. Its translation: CASSRLVNDQGEESSGYTF.

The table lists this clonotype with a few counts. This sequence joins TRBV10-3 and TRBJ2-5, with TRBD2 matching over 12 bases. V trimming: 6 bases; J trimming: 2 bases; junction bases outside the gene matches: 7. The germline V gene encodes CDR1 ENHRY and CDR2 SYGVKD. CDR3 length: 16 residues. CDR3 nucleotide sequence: TGTGCCATCAGCCAAGGGCTAGCGGGAGGGCAAGAGACCCAGTACTTC. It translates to CAISQGLAGGQETQYF.

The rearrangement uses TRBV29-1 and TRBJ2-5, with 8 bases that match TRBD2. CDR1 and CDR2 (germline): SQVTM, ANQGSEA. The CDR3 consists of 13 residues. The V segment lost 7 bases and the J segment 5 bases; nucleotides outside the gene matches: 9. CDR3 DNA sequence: TGCAGCGGCGGGCTAGCGGGTGCGGAGACCCAGTACTTC. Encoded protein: CSGGLAGAETQYF.

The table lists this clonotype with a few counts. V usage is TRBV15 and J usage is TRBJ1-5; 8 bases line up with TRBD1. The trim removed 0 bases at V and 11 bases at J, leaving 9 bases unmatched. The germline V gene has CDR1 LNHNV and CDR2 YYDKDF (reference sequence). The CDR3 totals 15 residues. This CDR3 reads CATSRDAGGIASQHF. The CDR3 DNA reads TGTGCCACCAGCAGAGATGCAGGGGGCATAGCCTCCCAGCATTTT.

CDR3 nucleotide sequence: TGTGCCAGCAGTTGGACAGGGAATTATGGCTACACCTTC. The encoded protein is CASSWTGNYGYTF. The chain recombines TRBV12-3 or TRBV12-4 with TRBJ1-2; 8 nucleotides align to TRBD1. Trimming cost V 4 bases and J 5 bases; bases outside gene matches: 3. The CDR3 is 13 amino acids.